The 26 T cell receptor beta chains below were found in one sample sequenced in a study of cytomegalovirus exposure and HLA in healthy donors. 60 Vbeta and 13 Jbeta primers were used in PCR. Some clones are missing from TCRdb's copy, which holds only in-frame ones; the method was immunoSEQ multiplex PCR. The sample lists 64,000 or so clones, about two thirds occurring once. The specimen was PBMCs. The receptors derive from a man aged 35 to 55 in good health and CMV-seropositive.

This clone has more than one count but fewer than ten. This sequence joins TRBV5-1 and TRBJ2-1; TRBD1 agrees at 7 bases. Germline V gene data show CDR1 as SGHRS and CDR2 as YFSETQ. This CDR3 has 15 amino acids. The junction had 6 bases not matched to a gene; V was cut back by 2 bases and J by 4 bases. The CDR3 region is CASSFGGQSYNEQFF. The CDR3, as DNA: TGCGCCAGCAGCTTTGGGGGACAGAGTTACAATGAGCAGTTCTTC. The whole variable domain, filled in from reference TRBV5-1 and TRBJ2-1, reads KAGVTQTPRYLIKTRGQQVTLSCSPISGHRSVSWYQQTPGQGLQFLFEYFSETQRNKGNFPGRFSGRQFSNSRSEMNVSTLELGDSALYLCASSFGGQSYNEQFFGPGTRLTVL.

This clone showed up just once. The CDR3 loop reads CSVPGGTGELFF. CDR3 nucleotide sequence: TGCAGCGTCCCAGGGGGCACCGGGGAGCTGTTTTTT. The chain has TRBV29-1 and TRBJ2-2; 7 bases align to TRBD1. Germline values: CDR1 SQVTM, CDR2 ANQGSEA. J gave up 4 bases and V 6 bases, and 2 bases lay outside the gene matches. The CDR3 length is 12 residues.

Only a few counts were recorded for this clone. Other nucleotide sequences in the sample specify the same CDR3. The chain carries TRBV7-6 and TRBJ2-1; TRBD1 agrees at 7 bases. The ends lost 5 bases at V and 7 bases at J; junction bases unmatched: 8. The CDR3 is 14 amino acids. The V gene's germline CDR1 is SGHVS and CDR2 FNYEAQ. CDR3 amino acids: CASSQTGVGNEQFF. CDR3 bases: TGTGCCAGCAGCCAAACAGGGGTGGGGAATGAGCAGTTCTTC.

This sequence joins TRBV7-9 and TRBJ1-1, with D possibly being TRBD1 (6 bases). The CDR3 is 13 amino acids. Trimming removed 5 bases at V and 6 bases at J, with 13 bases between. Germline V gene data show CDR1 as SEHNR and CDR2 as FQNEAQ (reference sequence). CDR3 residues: CASSKTGPPEAFF. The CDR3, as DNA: TGTGCCAGCAGCAAAACAGGGCCCCCTGAAGCTTTCTTT.

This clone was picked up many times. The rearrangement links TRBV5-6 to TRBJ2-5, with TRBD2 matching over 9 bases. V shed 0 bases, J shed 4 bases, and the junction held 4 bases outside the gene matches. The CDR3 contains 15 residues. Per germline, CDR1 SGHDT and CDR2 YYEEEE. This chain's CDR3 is CASSLGLAGIETQYF. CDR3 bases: TGTGCCAGCAGCTTGGGTCTAGCGGGGATAGAGACCCAGTACTTC. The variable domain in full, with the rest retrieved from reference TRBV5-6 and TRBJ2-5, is DAGVTQSPTHLIKTRGQQVTLRCSPKSGHDTVSWYQQALGQGPQFIFQYYEEEERQRGNFPDRFSGHQFPNYSSELNVNALLLGDSALYLCASSLGLAGIETQYFGPGTRLLVL.

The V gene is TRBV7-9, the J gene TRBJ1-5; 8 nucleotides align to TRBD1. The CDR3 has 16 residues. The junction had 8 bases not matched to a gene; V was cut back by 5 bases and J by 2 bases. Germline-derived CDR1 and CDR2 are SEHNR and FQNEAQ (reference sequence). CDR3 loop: CASSPLGQGGNQPQHF. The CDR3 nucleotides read TGTGCCAGCAGCCCCTTAGGACAGGGCGGCAATCAGCCCCAGCATTTT.

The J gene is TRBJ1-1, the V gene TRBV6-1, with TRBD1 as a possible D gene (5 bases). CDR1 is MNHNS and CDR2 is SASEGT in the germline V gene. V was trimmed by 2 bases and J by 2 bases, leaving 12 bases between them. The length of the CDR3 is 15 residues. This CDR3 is CASSEFQGGNTEAFF. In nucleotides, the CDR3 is TGTGCCAGCAGTGAATTCCAGGGCGGAAACACTGAAGCTTTCTTT.

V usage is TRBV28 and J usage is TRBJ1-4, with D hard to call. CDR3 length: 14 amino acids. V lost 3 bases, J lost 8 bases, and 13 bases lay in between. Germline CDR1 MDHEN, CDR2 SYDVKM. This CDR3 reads CASSLRRAAEKLFF. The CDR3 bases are TGTGCCAGCAGTTTGAGGCGGGCGGCCGAAAAACTGTTTTTT.

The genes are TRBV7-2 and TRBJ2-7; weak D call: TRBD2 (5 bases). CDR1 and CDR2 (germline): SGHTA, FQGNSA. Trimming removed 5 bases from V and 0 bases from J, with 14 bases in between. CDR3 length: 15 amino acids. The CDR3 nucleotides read TGTGCCAGCAGCCCGCCCTGGGCGGGCTCCTACGAGCAGTACTTC. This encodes CASSPPWAGSYEQYF.

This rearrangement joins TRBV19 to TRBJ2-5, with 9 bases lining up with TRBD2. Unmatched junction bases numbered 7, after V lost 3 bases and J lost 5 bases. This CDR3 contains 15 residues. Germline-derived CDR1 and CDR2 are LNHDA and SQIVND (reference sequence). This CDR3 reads CASSIGSGGGETQYF. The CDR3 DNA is TGTGCCAGTAGTATCGGTAGCGGGGGTGGGGAGACCCAGTACTTC. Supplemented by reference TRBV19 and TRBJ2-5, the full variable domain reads DGGITQSPKYLFRKEGQNVTLSCEQNLNHDAMYWYRQDPGQGLRLIYYSQIVNDFQKGDIAEGYSVSREKKESFPLTVTSAQKNPTAFYLCASSIGSGGGETQYFGPGTRLLVL.

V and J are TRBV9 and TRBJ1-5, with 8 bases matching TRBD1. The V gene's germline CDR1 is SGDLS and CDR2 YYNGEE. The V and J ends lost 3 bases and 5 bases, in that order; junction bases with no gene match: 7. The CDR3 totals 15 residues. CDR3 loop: CASSETGEYYQPQHF. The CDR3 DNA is TGTGCCAGCAGCGAGACAGGGGAATACTATCAGCCCCAGCATTTT.

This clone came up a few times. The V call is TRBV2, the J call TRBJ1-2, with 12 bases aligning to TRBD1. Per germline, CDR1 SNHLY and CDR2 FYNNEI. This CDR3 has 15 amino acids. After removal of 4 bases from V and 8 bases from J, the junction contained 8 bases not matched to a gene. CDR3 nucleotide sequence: TGTGCCAGCAGTGTGCCGGGACAGGGGGCTGGCGGCTACACCTTC. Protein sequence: CASSVPGQGAGGYTF.

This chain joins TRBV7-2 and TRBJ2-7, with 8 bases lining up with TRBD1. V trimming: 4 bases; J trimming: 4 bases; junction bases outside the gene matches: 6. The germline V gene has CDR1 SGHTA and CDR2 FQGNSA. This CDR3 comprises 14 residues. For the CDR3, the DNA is TGTGCCAGCAGCTCCCGGGACAGGACTTACGAGCAGTACTTC. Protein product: CASSSRDRTYEQYF.

CDR3 coding DNA: TGTGCCAGCAGCCAAGGGACAGGGAATTCCAAAAACATTCAGTACTTC. Protein sequence: CASSQGTGNSKNIQYF. V usage is TRBV4-2 and J usage is TRBJ2-4, with 8 bases lining up with TRBD1. CDR3 length equals 16 residues. Germline V CDR1 and CDR2: LGHNA, YNFKEQ. Unmatched junction bases numbered 4, after V lost 1 base and J lost 2 bases.

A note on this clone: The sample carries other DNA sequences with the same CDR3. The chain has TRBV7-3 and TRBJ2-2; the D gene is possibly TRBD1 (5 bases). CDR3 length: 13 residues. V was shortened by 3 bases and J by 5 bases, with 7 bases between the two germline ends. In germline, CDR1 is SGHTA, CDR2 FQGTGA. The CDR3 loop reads CASSFRGTGELFF. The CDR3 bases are TGTGCCAGCAGCTTTAGGGGTACCGGGGAGCTGTTTTTT. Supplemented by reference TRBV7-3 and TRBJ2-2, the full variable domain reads GAGVSQTPSNKVTEKGKYVELRCDPISGHTALYWYRQSLGQGPEFLIYFQGTGAADDSGLPNDRFFAVRPEGSVSTLKIQRTERGDSAVYLCASSFRGTGELFFGEGSRLTVL.

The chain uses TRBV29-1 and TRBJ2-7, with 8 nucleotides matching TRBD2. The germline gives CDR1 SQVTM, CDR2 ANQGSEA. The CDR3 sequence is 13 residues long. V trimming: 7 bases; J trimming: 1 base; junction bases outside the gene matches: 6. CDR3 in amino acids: CSALGLVSYEQYF. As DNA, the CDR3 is TGCAGCGCCCTGGGACTAGTATCCTACGAGCAGTACTTC.

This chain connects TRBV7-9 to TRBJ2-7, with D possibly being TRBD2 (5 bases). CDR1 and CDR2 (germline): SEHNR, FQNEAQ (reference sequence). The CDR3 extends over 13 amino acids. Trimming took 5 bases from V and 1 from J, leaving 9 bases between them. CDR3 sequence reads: CASSDGVSYEQYF. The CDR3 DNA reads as TGTGCCAGCAGCGACGGGGTTTCCTACGAGCAGTACTTC.

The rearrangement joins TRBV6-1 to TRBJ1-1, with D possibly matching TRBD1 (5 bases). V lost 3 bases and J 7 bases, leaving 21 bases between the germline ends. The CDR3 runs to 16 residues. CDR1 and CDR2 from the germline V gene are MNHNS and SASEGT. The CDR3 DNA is TGTGCCAGCAGTGATGGGTGGGGGGAGGGGTTTGGTGAAGCTTTCTTT. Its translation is CASSDGWGEGFGEAFF.

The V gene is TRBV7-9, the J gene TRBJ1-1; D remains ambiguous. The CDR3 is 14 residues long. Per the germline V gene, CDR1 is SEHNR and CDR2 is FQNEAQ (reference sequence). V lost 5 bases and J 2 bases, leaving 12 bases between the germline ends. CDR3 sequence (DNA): TGTGCCAGCAGCCTATCCGGGTCAAACACTGAAGCTTTCTTT. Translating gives CASSLSGSNTEAFF.

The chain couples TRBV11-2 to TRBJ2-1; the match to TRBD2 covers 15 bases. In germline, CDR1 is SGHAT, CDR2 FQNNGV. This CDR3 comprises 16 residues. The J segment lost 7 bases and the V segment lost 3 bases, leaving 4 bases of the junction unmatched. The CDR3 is CASSFRGTSGRNEQFF. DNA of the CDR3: TGTGCCAGCAGCTTCAGGGGGACTAGCGGGAGGAATGAGCAGTTCTTC.

In nucleotides, the CDR3 is TGTGCCAGCAGTTATGAGGGCAACGGCGCCTATGGCTACACCTTC. It codes for CASSYEGNGAYGYTF. V gene TRBV6-5 combines with J gene TRBJ1-2; D gene uncertain. Trimming removed 3 bases from V and 4 bases from J, with 15 bases in between. Germline CDR1 reads MNHEY; CDR2 reads SVGAGI. The CDR3 consists of 15 residues.

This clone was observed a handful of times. CDR3 DNA sequence: TGTGCCAGCAGCAAGATGGACAGGGCCTCCTACAATGAGCAGTTCTTC. Residues: CASSKMDRASYNEQFF. This sequence joins TRBV5-4 and TRBJ2-1, with 8 bases lining up with TRBD1. The CDR3 has 16 residues. The V gene end was trimmed by 4 bases and the J gene end by 0 bases; junction bases not matched to a gene: 6. Germline-derived CDR1 and CDR2 are SGHNT and YYREEE (reference sequence).

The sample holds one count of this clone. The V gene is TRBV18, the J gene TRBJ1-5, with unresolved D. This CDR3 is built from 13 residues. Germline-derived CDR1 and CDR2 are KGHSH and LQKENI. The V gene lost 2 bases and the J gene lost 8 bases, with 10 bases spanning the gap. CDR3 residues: CASSPRVLEPQHF. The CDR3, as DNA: TGTGCCAGCTCACCAAGAGTGTTAGAGCCCCAGCATTTT. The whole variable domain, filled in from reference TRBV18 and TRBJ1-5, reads NAGVMQNPRHLVRRRGQEARLRCSPMKGHSHVYWYRQLPEEGLKFMVYLQKENIIDESGMPKERFSAEFPKEGPSILRIQQVVRGDSAAYFCASSPRVLEPQHFGDGTRLSIL.

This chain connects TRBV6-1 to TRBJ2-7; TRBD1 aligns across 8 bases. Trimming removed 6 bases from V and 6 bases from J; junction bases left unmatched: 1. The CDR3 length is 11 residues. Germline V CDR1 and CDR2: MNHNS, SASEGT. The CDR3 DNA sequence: TGTGCCAGCAGCAGGGGGCGCGAGCAGTACTTC. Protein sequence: CASSRGREQYF.

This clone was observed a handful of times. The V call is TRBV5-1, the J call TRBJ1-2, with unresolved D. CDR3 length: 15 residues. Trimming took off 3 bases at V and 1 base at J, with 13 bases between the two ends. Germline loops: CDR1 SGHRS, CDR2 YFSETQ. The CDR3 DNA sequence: TGCGCCAGCAGCTCGGAGGGTTGGAGTAACTATGGCTACACCTTC. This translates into CASSSEGWSNYGYTF.

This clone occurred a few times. The CDR3: CSVSANYGYTF. CDR3 in DNA: TGCAGTGTATCCGCGAACTATGGCTACACCTTC. The gene calls are TRBV20-1 and TRBJ1-2, with D unresolved. The germline V and J ends were trimmed by 7 bases and 2 bases, with 8 bases remaining between them. Germline V gene sequence: CDR1 DFQATT, CDR2 SNEGSKA (reference sequence). The CDR3 covers 11 residues.